This T cell receptor (beta chain) was recovered during a study of blood T cell repertoires in COVID-19. Across the study: PBMCs, B-cell-depleted T cells, or T cells were the source of the cDNA or gDNA that made up the material.

The V gene lost 5 bases and the J gene lost 5 bases, with 17 bases spanning the gap. This CDR3 region has 15 residues. Per germline, CDR1 SGHNT and CDR2 YYREEE (reference sequence). Original processing methods: It was from reference gene primer amplification that nucleated cell counts were estimated. The repertoire was sequenced with immunoSEQ multiplex PCR; TCRdb's copy has only in-frame clones and lacks some. V, J and clone size derive from that table, while D and trimming were established from the DNA sequence. The table shows 140,000 to 150,000 clones, with 70% to 90% occurring only once. The chain carries TRBV5-4 and TRBJ2-1; tentatively, D is TRBD2 (7 bases). The sequencing sample was made of peripheral blood. The origin of this receptor is a human donor with acute or convalescent COVID-19. The donor label of this sample is uncertain. The chain's CDR3 is CASRGGEANDNEQFF. CDR3 coding DNA: TGTGCCAGCAGAGGGGGGGAGGCTAACGACAATGAGCAGTTCTTC.